A single sample gave rise to the 13 T cell receptor beta chains below, sequenced in a study of tumor T cells in aggressive B-cell lymphoma. The data were produced by immunoSEQ multiplex PCR, yet TCRdb's version contains in-frame clones alone and is incomplete. Of around 10,000 clones in the sample, 80% to 95% were seen once. Sequenced sample: tumor tissue. These TCRs come from an adult with diffuse large B cell lymphoma.

This rearrangement joins TRBV7-2 to TRBJ2-5; 7 bases are shared with TRBD1. The end of the DNA fits TRBJ2-7 better, so the J call may be wrong. The CDR3 runs 13 residues. Germline CDR1 SGHTA, CDR2 FQGNSA. The CDR3 DNA reads as TGTGCCAGCAGCTTAACCAGGGGGAACGAGCAGTACTTC. Its translation: CASSLTRGNEQYF.

V is TRBV7-2 and J is TRBJ2-3; perhaps TRBD2 as D (7 bases). V lost 3 bases and J lost 4, with 11 bases in between. The germline V gene encodes CDR1 SGHTA and CDR2 FQGNSA. The CDR3 contains 14 residues. The CDR3 reads CASSFGGGPDTQYF. In DNA form, the CDR3 reads TGTGCCAGCAGCTTTGGGGGGGGCCCAGATACGCAGTATTTT.

V usage is TRBV7-9 and J usage is TRBJ1-5; TRBD1 matches 10 bases. The CDR3 sequence is 14 residues long. Germline-derived CDR1 and CDR2 are SEHNR and FQNEAQ (reference sequence). The junction had 3 bases not matched to a gene; V was cut back by 4 bases and J by 6 bases. CDR3 region: CASSSTGGPQPQHF. The CDR3 nucleotides are TGTGCCAGCAGCTCGACAGGGGGCCCTCAGCCCCAGCATTTT. Using reference TRBV7-9 and TRBJ1-5 for the parts outside the CDR3, the full variable domain is DTGVSQNPRHKITKRGQNVTFRCDPISEHNRLYWYRQTLGQGPEFLTYFQNEAQLEKSRLLSDRFSAERPKGSFSTLEIQRTEQGDSAMYLCASSSTGGPQPQHFGDGTRLSIL.

This clone was observed a few times. The rearrangement uses TRBV25-1 and TRBJ1-1, with D perhaps matching TRBD1 (5 bases). Between the trimmed V and J ends, which lost 9 bases and 1 base, there was a span of 9 bases. Germline V gene sequence: CDR1 MGHDK, CDR2 SYGVNS. The CDR3 runs 12 residues. The CDR3, as DNA: TGTGCCAGTAGGAGGGGGAACACTGAAGCTTTCTTT. Translating it yields CASRRGNTEAFF.

The chain joins TRBV27 to TRBJ2-7; 9 nucleotides agree with TRBD2. The CDR3 sequence is 14 residues long. Germline V gene data show CDR1 as MNHEY and CDR2 as SMNVEV (reference sequence). V shed 5 bases and J 7 bases; nucleotides not matched to a gene: 9. The CDR3 loop reads CASSTPGLASEQYF. As DNA, the CDR3 is TGTGCCAGCAGTACCCCGGGACTAGCAAGTGAGCAGTACTTC.

The gene calls are TRBV5-6 and TRBJ2-3, with 7 nucleotides matching TRBD1. CDR1 and CDR2 from the germline V gene are SGHDT and YYEEEE. With 5 bases clipped from V and 7 bases from J, the junction kept 10 bases outside the gene matches. The CDR3 contains 14 residues. This chain's CDR3 is CASSTRGYYYTQYF. For the CDR3, the DNA is TGTGCCAGCAGTACCAGGGGGTATTACTATACGCAGTATTTT.

The genes are TRBV19 and TRBJ2-7; the D gene is possibly TRBD2 (6 bases). V lost 4 bases, J lost 0 bases, and 10 bases lay in between. The CDR3 consists of 14 residues. Germline loops: CDR1 LNHDA, CDR2 SQIVND (reference sequence). The CDR3 sequence is CASSNGGFSYEQYF. CDR3 bases: TGTGCCAGTAGTAACGGGGGATTCTCCTACGAGCAGTACTTC.

This clone was counted once. V gene TRBV10-3 combines with J gene TRBJ1-2; D uncertain. This CDR3 has 20 residues. Germline assignment: CDR1 ENHRY and CDR2 SYGVKD. The V gene lost 3 bases and the J gene lost 8 bases, with 34 bases spanning the gap. CDR3 nucleotide sequence: TGTGCCATCAGTGAATGTATCTCCCCCCCCAGTCGAATACGGGTTTGCGGCTACACCTTC. It is translated as CAISECISPPSRIRVCGYTF.

This clone was seen just once. The chain has TRBV7-3 and TRBJ2-3; 14 bases map to TRBD2. CDR1 and CDR2 (germline): SGHTA, FQGTGA. CDR3 size: 17 residues. V trimming: 2 bases; J trimming: 2 bases; junction bases outside the gene matches: 3. The CDR3 reads CASSLRTSGRHTDTQYF. The CDR3 nucleotides are TGTGCCAGCAGCTTACGGACTAGCGGGAGGCACACAGATACGCAGTATTTT. The full variable domain, in which reference TRBV7-3 and TRBJ2-3 provide the parts outside the CDR3, is GAGVSQTPSNKVTEKGKYVELRCDPISGHTALYWYRQSLGQGPEFLIYFQGTGAADDSGLPNDRFFAVRPEGSVSTLKIQRTERGDSAVYLCASSLRTSGRHTDTQYFGPGTRLTVL.

This clone was counted a few times. The chain combines TRBV7-9 with TRBJ1-2, with D perhaps matching TRBD1 (6 bases). The germline V gene encodes CDR1 SEHNR and CDR2 FQNEAQ (reference sequence). The length of the CDR3 is 16 residues. V was cut by 4 bases and J by 6 bases, with 21 bases left in between. The CDR3 nucleotides read TGTGCCAGCAGCTCCTCCACGACAGGAGAGTACAATGGCTACACCTTC. This sequence encodes CASSSSTTGEYNGYTF.

In this sample, this clone turned up once. The chain uses TRBV7-9 and TRBJ1-6; the match to TRBD1 covers 9 bases. Germline-derived CDR1 and CDR2 are SEHNR and FQNEAQ (reference sequence). The CDR3 length is 17 residues. J lost 10 bases, V lost 5 bases, and 15 bases had no gene match. The chain's CDR3 is CASSPNRGRAVGSPLHF. The CDR3 DNA reads as TGTGCCAGCAGCCCAAACAGGGGGCGTGCGGTAGGCTCACCCCTCCACTTT.

The chain carries TRBV2 and TRBJ1-1, with D possibly matching TRBD1 (5 bases). The germline V gene encodes CDR1 SNHLY and CDR2 FYNNEI. Trimming removed 9 bases from V and 4 bases from J, with 9 bases in between. CDR3 length: 11 residues. CDR3 in amino acids: CASQGSTEAFF. The CDR3 DNA sequence: TGTGCCAGTCAGGGTAGCACTGAAGCTTTCTTT. Complete variable domain (other parts from reference TRBV2 and TRBJ1-1): EPEVTQTPSHQVTQMGQEVILRCVPISNHLYFYWYRQILGQKVEFLVSFYNNEISEKSEIFDDQFSVERPDGSNFTLKIRSTKLEDSAMYFCASQGSTEAFFGQGTRLTVV.

A note on this clone: The sample holds other DNA sequences that translate to the same CDR3. The chain employs TRBV11-3 and TRBJ2-1, with TRBD2 matching over 7 bases. V lost 5 bases, J lost 3 bases, and 1 base stayed unmatched. The germline V gene encodes CDR1 SGHNT and CDR2 YENEEA. This CDR3 has 13 amino acids. The CDR3 loop reads CASSGGDYNEQFF. CDR3 coding DNA: TGTGCCAGCAGCGGGGGGGACTACAATGAGCAGTTCTTC.